This is a list of T cell receptor beta chains from one sample in a study of memory CD4+ T cells and cytomegalovirus serostatus. Some clones are missing from TCRdb's copy, which holds only in-frame ones; the method was immunoSEQ multiplex PCR. The sample yields tens of thousands of clones, roughly 83% seen once. Sequencing was performed on memory CD4+ T cells from blood. These receptor sequences come from an adult in good health and CMV-seronegative. Each CDR3 is given with its conserved first and last residue. D genes are given only for firm matches. Clone size, where shown, is once, few, many, or a class for clones that have expanded.

CDR3 DNA	CDR3 protein	clone size	D gene	J gene	V gene
TGTGCCAGCAGCTTAATAGGGTCTTCCTATGGCTACACCTTC	CASSLIGSSYGYTF	few	-	TRBJ1-2	TRBV7-2
TGTGCTAGCAGCATAACCCCTAACACTGAAGCTTTCTTT	CASSITPNTEAFF	-	-	TRBJ1-1	TRBV7-7
TGTGCTCGGACAGGGAGGAGCGGCTACACCTTC	CARTGRSGYTF	-	TRBD1	TRBJ1-2	TRBV2
TGTGCCAGCACCATGGACAGGGGCCAAGAGACCCAGTACTTC	CASTMDRGQETQYF	few	TRBD1	TRBJ2-5	TRBV5-4
TGTGCCAGCAGTTGGGGAGTAGGCTATGGCTACACCTTC	CASSWGVGYGYTF	-	-	TRBJ1-2	TRBV27
TGTGCCAGCAGCTTAGACCGACGATCTAACTATGGCTACACCTTC	CASSLDRRSNYGYTF	-	-	TRBJ1-2	TRBV7-8
TGTGCCAGCAGTTACAGGTCTAGCGGGAGTATCGGCGAGCAGTACTTC	CASSYRSSGSIGEQYF	-	TRBD2	TRBJ2-7	TRBV6-5
TGTGCCAGCTCCTCCATCGACAGGGCTCAGGGCTACACCTTC	CASSSIDRAQGYTF	-	TRBD1	TRBJ1-2	TRBV18
TGTGCCAGCAGCAGTCAACAGGGCCCGGATGAGCAGTTCTTC	CASSSQQGPDEQFF	-	-	TRBJ2-1	TRBV7-2
TGTGCTAGTGCAGGCTTACAAGAGACCCAGTACTTC	CASAGLQETQYF	-	-	TRBJ2-5	TRBV12-5
TGTGCCAGTAGTATGCGACCGGGGGGCGGTGTGGACGAGCAGTACTTC	CASSMRPGGGVDEQYF	-	-	TRBJ2-7	TRBV19
TGTGCCAGCAGCTTAGATTCGTGGGGAGGCTACACTGAAGCTTTCTTT	CASSLDSWGGYTEAFF	-	-	TRBJ1-1	TRBV11-3
TGTGCCAGCAGCTCAGGCGGGACTCTCTCCTACGAGCAGTACTTC	CASSSGGTLSYEQYF	-	-	TRBJ2-7	TRBV7-9
TGTGCCAGCAGCCCAGGGGGCACAGATACGCAGTATTTT	CASSPGGTDTQYF	-	-	TRBJ2-3	TRBV5-4
TGCAGCGTTGATGTGGCTCTAATCCCCCGGAATGAGCAGTTCTTC	CSVDVALIPRNEQFF	-	-	TRBJ2-1	TRBV29-1
TGTGCCAGCAGCTTGGGGAGCGGGTACCCCACAGATACGCAGTATTTT	CASSLGSGYPTDTQYF	-	-	TRBJ2-3	TRBV7-2
TGTGCCAGCAGCTTGGCCCGGTTTATGCGGCAGAACACTGAAGCTTTCTTT	CASSLARFMRQNTEAFF	-	-	TRBJ1-1	TRBV5-5
TGTGCCACAAGGGGGGGTAGCAATCAGCCCCAGCATTTT	CATRGGSNQPQHF	medium-sized	-	TRBJ1-5	TRBV6-5
TGTGCCAGCGGGCGGATCCCCTACGAGCAGTACTTC	CASGRIPYEQYF	once	-	TRBJ2-7	TRBV2
TGTGCCAGCAGCGTCGGACAGGCGATCACGCCGCACACTGAAGCTTTCTTT	CASSVGQAITPHTEAFF	few	TRBD1	TRBJ1-1	TRBV7-9
TGCGCCAGCAAAGGGACACCTTATAGCAATCAGCCCCAGCATTTT	CASKGTPYSNQPQHF	medium-sized	-	TRBJ1-5	TRBV5-1
TGTGCCAGCAGCAGACAGGGACAGGGATACAATGAGCAGTTCTTC	CASSRQGQGYNEQFF	-	TRBD1	TRBJ2-1	TRBV7-9
TGTGCCAGCAGCTACTTAATATCGGGGGAAAAACTGTTTTTT	CASSYLISGEKLFF	-	-	TRBJ1-4	TRBV7-8
TGTGCCAGCAGTTTGGGATGGGACATCTCCTACGAGCAGTACTTC	CASSLGWDISYEQYF	-	-	TRBJ2-7	TRBV27
TGTGCCAGCAGCCTAGCGGGACTTTACGAGCAGTACTTC	CASSLAGLYEQYF	-	TRBD2	TRBJ2-7	TRBV11-2
TGTGCCAGTAGGAATGTAGCGGGAGGAAATGAGCAGTTCTTC	CASRNVAGGNEQFF	-	TRBD2	TRBJ2-1	TRBV19
TGTGCCAGCGGGACAGGGGATGGCTACACCTTC	CASGTGDGYTF	once	TRBD1	TRBJ1-2	TRBV2
TGTGCCTGGAGTAAGGCCCGATACACTGAAGCTTTCTTT	CAWSKARYTEAFF	-	-	TRBJ1-1	TRBV30
TGTGCCAGCAGCTCCTCCACCATTAGGACAGGGGGCGGTTTTCGGGGTGGCTACACCTTC	CASSSSTIRTGGGFRGGYTF	-	TRBD1	TRBJ1-2	TRBV13
TGTGCCAGCGGGGGAGACACCTATGGCTACACCTTC	CASGGDTYGYTF	-	-	TRBJ1-2	TRBV2
TGTGCCAGCAGCTTAGGGGTAGGGGAGGTGGGTTCACCCCTCCACTTT	CASSLGVGEVGSPLHF	-	-	TRBJ1-6	TRBV7-8
TGTGCCAGTAGTATTCCCGGGGCCAACGTCCTGACTTTC	CASSIPGANVLTF	-	-	TRBJ2-6	TRBV19
TGTGCCAGCAGCAAGACAGGATTCGTGTTCTTC	CASSKTGFVFF	-	-	TRBJ2-1	TRBV28
TGTGCCAGCAGCACCGTGGGGGAGACCCAGTACTTC	CASSTVGETQYF	-	-	TRBJ2-5	TRBV7-2
TGTGCCAGCAGTCGGGGACGAGCTAATGAAAAACTGTTTTTT	CASSRGRANEKLFF	-	-	TRBJ1-4	TRBV11-2
TGTGCCAGCAGCTTGGGAGGGGGCTACACCTTC	CASSLGGGYTF	-	-	TRBJ1-2	TRBV5-6
TGTGCCAGCAGAAAGCCGGGACTCGGGGCTGAAGCTTTCTTT	CASRKPGLGAEAFF	few	-	TRBJ1-1	TRBV25-1
TGTGCCAGCAGCTTAGGCCTAGCGGGAGGCGAGCAGTACTTC	CASSLGLAGGEQYF	-	TRBD2	TRBJ2-7	TRBV11-1
TGTGCCAGCAGCTTGGGACAGATCACTGAAGCTTTCTTT	CASSLGQITEAFF	-	TRBD1	TRBJ1-1	TRBV11-2
TGTGCCAGCAGCTTGGCCGCCGGGACAGGGGGTCGGGAGCAGTACTTC	CASSLAAGTGGREQYF	-	TRBD1	TRBJ2-7	TRBV5-8
TGTGCCAGCAGCTTAGGACCCGGGGCCGAAAAACTGTTTTTT	CASSLGPGAEKLFF	-	-	TRBJ1-4	TRBV5-4
TGTGCCATCAGGGATGACAGACTTAACACTGAAGCTTTCTTT	CAIRDDRLNTEAFF	-	-	TRBJ1-1	TRBV10-3
TGTGCCAGCAGCTTAGCTGCGGGCACCTACGAGCAGTACTTC	CASSLAAGTYEQYF	-	-	TRBJ2-7	TRBV7-6
TGTGCCAGCAGTTCACCGGGACAGGGGGACTATGGCTACACCTTC	CASSSPGQGDYGYTF	-	TRBD1	TRBJ1-2	TRBV27
TGTGCCAGCAGTTTAACGGGGAACACCGGGGAGCTGTTTTTT	CASSLTGNTGELFF	few	-	TRBJ2-2	TRBV27
TGTGCCAGCACCGGTTACAGGGGACAGACCCAGTACTTC	CASTGYRGQTQYF	-	TRBD1	TRBJ2-5	TRBV7-9
TGCGCCAGCAGCCAAGGTCCAGGGGGCGGGAGACCCGGGTACGAGCAGTACTTC	CASSQGPGGGRPGYEQYF	-	-	TRBJ2-7	TRBV4-1